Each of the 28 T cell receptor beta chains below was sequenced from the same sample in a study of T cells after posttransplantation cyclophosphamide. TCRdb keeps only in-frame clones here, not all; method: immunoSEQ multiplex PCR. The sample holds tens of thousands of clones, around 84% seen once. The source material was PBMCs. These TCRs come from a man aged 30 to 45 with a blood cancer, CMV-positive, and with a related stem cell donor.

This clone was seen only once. CDR3 in amino acids: CASSYTRTSSQQFF. Written as DNA, the CDR3 is TGTGCCAGCAGTTACACGCGAACTAGTAGTCAGCAGTTCTTC. The rearrangement links TRBV6-5 to TRBJ2-1, with D possibly matching TRBD2 (5 bases). CDR3 length: 14 amino acids. Trimming pared 2 bases from V and 11 bases from J, leaving 16 bases between. Germline V lookup: CDR1 MNHEY, CDR2 SVGAGI.

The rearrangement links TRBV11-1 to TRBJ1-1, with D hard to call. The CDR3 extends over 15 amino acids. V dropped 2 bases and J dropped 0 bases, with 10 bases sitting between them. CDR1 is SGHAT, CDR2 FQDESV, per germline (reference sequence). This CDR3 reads CASSLPQDMNTEAFF. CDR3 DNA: TGTGCCAGCAGCTTACCTCAGGATATGAACACTGAAGCTTTCTTT.

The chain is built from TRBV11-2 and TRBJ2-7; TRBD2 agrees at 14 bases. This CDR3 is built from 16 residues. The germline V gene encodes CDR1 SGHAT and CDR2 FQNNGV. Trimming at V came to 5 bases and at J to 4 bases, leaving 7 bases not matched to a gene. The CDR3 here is CASSEGTSGRLYEQYF. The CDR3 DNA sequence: TGTGCCAGCAGCGAGGGGACTAGCGGGAGACTATACGAGCAGTACTTC.

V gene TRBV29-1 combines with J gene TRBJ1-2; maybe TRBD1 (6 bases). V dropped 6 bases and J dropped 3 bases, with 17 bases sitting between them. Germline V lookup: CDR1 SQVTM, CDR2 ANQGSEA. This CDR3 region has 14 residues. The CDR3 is CSVLGDTEHYGYTF. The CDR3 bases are TGCAGCGTATTAGGGGACACAGAACACTATGGCTACACCTTC. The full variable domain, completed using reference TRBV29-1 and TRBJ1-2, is SAVISQKPSRDICQRGTSLTIQCQVDSQVTMMFWYRQQPGQSLTLIATANQGSEATYESGFVIDKFPISRPNLTFSTLTVSNMSPEDSSIYLCSVLGDTEHYGYTFGSGTRLTVV.

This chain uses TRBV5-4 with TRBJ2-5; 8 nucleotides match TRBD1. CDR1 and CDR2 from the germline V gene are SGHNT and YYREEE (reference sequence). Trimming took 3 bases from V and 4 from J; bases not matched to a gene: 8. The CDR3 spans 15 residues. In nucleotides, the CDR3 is TGTGCCAGCAGCTACTGGACAGGGAATCGAGAGACCCAGTACTTC. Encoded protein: CASSYWTGNRETQYF.

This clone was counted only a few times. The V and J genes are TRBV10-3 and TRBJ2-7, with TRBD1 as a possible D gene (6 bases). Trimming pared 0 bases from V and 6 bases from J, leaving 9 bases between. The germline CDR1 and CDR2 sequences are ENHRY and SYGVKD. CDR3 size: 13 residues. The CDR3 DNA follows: TGTGCCATCAGTGAGTCAAGCAGGGGCGAGCAGTACTTC. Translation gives CAISESSRGEQYF.

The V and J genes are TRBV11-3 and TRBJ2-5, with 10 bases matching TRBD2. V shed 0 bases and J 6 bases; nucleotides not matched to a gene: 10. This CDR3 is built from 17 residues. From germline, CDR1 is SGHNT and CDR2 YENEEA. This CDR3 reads CASSLDLRIAGGKTQYF. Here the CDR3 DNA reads TGTGCCAGCAGCTTAGATCTCCGGATAGCGGGAGGCAAGACCCAGTACTTC.

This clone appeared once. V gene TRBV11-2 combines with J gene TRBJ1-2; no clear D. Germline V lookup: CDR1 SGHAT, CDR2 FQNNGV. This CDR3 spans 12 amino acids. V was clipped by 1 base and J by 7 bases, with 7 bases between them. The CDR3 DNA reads TGTGCCAGCAGCTTAGCGGGTACTGGCTACACCTTC. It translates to CASSLAGTGYTF. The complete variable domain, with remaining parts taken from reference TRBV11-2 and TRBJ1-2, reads EAGVAQSPRYKIIEKRQSVAFWCNPISGHATLYWYQQILGQGPKLLIQFQNNGVVDDSQLPKDRFSAERLKGVDSTLKIQPAKLEDSAVYLCASSLAGTGYTFGSGTRLTVV.

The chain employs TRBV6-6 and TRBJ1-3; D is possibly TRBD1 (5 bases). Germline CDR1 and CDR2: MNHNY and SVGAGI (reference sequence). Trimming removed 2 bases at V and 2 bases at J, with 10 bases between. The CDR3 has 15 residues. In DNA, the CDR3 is TGTGCCAGCAGTTACAGGGGTGAACCTGGAAACACCATATATTTT. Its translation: CASSYRGEPGNTIYF.

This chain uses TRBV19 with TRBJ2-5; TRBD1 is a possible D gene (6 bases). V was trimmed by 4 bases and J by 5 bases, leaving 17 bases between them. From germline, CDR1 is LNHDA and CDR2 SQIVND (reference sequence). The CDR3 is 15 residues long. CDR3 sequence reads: CASSNPRGGGETQYF. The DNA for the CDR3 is TGTGCCAGTAGTAACCCCAGGGGCGGTGGGGAGACCCAGTACTTC.

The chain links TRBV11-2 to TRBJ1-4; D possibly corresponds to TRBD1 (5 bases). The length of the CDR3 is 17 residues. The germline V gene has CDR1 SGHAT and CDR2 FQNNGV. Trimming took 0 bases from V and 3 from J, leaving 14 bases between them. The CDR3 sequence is CASSLDFQTASNEKLFF. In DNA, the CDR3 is TGTGCCAGCAGCTTAGATTTTCAGACAGCCTCTAATGAAAAACTGTTTTTT.

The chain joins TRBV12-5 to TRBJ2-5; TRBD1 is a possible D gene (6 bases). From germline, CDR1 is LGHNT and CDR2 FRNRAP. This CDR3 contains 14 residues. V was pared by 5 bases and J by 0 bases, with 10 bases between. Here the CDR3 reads CASGADSYQETQYF. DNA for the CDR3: TGTGCTAGTGGTGCGGACAGCTACCAAGAGACCCAGTACTTC.

The CDR3: CASSRTNRGFSYEQYF. The CDR3 bases are TGTGCCAGCAGCCGGACCAACAGGGGGTTCTCCTACGAGCAGTACTTC. The chain joins TRBV4-2 to TRBJ2-7, with 8 nucleotides matching TRBD1. The CDR3 has 16 amino acids. V gave up 4 bases and J gave up 0 bases; unmatched junction bases: 8. Germline values: CDR1 LGHNA, CDR2 YNFKEQ.

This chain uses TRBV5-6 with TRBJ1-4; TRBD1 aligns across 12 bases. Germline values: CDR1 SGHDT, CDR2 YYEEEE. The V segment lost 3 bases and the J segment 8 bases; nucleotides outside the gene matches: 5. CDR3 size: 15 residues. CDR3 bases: TGTGCCAGCAGCTCAAACGGGACAGGGGGCGAAAAACTGTTTTTT. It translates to CASSSNGTGGEKLFF.

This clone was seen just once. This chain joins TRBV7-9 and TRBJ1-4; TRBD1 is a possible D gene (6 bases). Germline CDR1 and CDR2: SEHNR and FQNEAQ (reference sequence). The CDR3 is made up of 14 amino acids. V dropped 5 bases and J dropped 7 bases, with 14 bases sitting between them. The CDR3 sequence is CASSQQGQGEKLFF. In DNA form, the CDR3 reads TGTGCCAGCAGCCAACAGGGCCAGGGTGAAAAACTGTTTTTT.

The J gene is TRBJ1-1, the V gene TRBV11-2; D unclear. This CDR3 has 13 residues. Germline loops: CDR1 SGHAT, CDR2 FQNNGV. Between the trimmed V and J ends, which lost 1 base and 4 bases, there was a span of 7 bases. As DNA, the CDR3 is TGTGCCAGCAGCTTAGTATCGCGCACTGAAGCTTTCTTT. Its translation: CASSLVSRTEAFF.

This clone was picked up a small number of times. The CDR3 loop is CASSIAGTGGFYGYTF. DNA for the CDR3: TGTGCCAGCAGCATCGCCGGGACAGGGGGCTTTTATGGCTACACCTTC. This sequence joins TRBV2 and TRBJ1-2, with TRBD1 matching 12 bases. The CDR3 has 16 residues. Trimming cost V 6 bases and J 5 bases; bases outside gene matches: 10. Germline V CDR1 and CDR2: SNHLY, FYNNEI.

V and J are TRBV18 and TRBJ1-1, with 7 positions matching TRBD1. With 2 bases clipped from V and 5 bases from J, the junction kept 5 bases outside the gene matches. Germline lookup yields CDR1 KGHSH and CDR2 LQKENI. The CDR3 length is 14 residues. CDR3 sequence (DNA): TGTGCCAGCTCACCAACAGGGGTTCGAACTGAAGCTTTCTTT. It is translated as CASSPTGVRTEAFF.

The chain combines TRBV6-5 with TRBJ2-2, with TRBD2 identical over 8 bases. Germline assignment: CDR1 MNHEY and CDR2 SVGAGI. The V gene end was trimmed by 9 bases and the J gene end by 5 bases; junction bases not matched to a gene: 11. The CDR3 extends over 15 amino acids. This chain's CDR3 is CASTQAGVSTGELFF. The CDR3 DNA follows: TGTGCCAGTACTCAAGCGGGAGTATCTACCGGGGAGCTGTTTTTT.

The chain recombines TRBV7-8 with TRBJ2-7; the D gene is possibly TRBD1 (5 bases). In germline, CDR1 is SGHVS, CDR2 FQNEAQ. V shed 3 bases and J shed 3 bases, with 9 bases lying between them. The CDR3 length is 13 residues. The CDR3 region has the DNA TGTGCCAGCAGCTTGACAGAAATCTACGAGCAGTACTTC. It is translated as CASSLTEIYEQYF.

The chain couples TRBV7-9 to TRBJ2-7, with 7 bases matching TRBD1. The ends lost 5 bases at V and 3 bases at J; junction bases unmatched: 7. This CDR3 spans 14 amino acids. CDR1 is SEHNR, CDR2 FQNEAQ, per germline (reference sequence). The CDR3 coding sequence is TGTGCCAGCAGCGAACGGGACAGAGTCTACGAGCAGTACTTC. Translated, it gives CASSERDRVYEQYF.

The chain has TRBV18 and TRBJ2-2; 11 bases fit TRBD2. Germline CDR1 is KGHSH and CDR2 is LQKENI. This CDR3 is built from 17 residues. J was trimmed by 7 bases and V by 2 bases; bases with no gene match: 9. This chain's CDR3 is CASSPASRLAGHGELFF. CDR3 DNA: TGTGCCAGCTCACCAGCTTCCAGACTAGCGGGACACGGGGAGCTGTTTTTT.

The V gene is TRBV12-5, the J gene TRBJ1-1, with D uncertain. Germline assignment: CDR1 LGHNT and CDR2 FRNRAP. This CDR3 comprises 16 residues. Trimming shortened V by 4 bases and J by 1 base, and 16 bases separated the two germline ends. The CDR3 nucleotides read TGTGCTAGTGGTTCCCGGTCCCCTTTAAAGAACACTGAAGCTTTCTTT. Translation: CASGSRSPLKNTEAFF.

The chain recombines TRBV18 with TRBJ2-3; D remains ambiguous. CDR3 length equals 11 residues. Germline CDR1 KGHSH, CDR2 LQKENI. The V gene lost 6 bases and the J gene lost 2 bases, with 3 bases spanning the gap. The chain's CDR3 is CASSLTDTQYF. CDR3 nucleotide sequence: TGTGCCAGCTCCCTCACAGATACGCAGTATTTT.

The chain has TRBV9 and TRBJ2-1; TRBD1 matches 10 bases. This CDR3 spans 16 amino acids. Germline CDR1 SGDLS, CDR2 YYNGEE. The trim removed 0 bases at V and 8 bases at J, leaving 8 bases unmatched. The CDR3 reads CASSVAAGQGWHEQFF. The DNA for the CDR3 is TGTGCCAGCAGCGTAGCTGCGGGACAGGGGTGGCATGAGCAGTTCTTC.

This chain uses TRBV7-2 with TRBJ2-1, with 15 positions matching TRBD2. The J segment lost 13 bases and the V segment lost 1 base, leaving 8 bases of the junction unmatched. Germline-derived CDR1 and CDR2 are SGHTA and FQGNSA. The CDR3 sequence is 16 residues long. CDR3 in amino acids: CASSLGGTSGRYGQFF. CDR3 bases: TGTGCCAGCAGCTTAGGGGGGACTAGCGGGAGGTACGGCCAGTTCTTC.

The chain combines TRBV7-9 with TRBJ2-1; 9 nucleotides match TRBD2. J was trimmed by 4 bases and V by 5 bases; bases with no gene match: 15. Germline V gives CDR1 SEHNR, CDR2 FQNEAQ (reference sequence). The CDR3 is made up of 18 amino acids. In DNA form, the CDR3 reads TGTGCCAGCAGCCTCCCAACCCCCGGGACTAGCAGATACAATGAGCAGTTCTTC. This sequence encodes CASSLPTPGTSRYNEQFF. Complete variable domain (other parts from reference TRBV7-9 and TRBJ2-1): DTGVSQNPRHKITKRGQNVTFRCDPISEHNRLYWYRQTLGQGPEFLTYFQNEAQLEKSRLLSDRFSAERPKGSFSTLEIQRTEQGDSAMYLCASSLPTPGTSRYNEQFFGPGTRLTVL.

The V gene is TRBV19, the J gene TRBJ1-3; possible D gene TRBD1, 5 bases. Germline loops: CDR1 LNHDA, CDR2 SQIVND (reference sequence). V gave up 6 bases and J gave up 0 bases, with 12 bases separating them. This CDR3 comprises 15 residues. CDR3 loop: CASSLRGLSGNTIYF. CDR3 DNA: TGTGCCAGTAGCCTGCGGGGCCTCTCTGGAAACACCATATATTTT.